Below are 27 T cell receptor beta chains sequenced from a single sample in a study of HIV-infected children after antiretroviral therapy interruption. Treatment meaning: PENTA 11 planned treatment interruption arm or continuous ART arm. A 3' RACE protocol on RNA, with unique molecular identifiers, produced the TCR library. One entry per CDR3 protein, called by TCRdb with MiXCR from the 3' RACE reads. The data show roughly 46,000 distinct CDR3 sequences, with more than 3.5% seen just once and 0.55% to 0.85% held by the top ten. This material consisted of CD45RA+ CD4+ T cells from PBMCs, pooled from several time points, taken from a donor given antiretroviral therapy, either interrupted or continuous. Regarding subset: naive CD4+ CD45RA+ CD45RO- T cells. The receptors derive from a pool of human donors with HIV.

This clonotype was observed many times. The genes are TRBV30 and TRBJ1-1; D possibly corresponds to TRBD1 (5 bases). Germline V gene sequence: CDR1 GTSNPN, CDR2 SVGIG (reference sequence). Trimming removed 1 base from V and 6 bases from J, with 21 bases in between. The CDR3 runs to 16 residues. CDR3 protein: CAWSASRGAAIPEAFF. The CDR3 DNA reads as TGTGCCTGGAGTGCGAGCCGAGGGGCAGCTATACCTGAAGCTTTCTTT.

This clonotype was detected ten times or more. Relative to the germline gene, one junction end is altered; a read error may explain this. The V gene is TRBV10-2, the J gene TRBJ1-2, with D uncertain. The CDR3 is 12 amino acids. Germline V gives CDR1 WSHSY, CDR2 SAAADI. The CDR3 sequence is CASSSGPSGLSF. For the CDR3, the DNA is TGCGCCAGCAGTTCCGGCCCCTCGGGCCTCTCCTTC.

This clonotype showed up many times. This chain connects TRBV3-1 to TRBJ1-6; D is undetermined. This CDR3 comprises 15 residues. Germline CDR1 and CDR2: LGHDT and YNNKEL (reference sequence). V lost 2 bases and J 7 bases, leaving 12 bases between the germline ends. CDR3 sequence (DNA): TGTGCCAGCAGCCAAAGGCCTCTCCCCAATTCACCCCTCCACTTT. Its protein is CASSQRPLPNSPLHF.

This clonotype was recorded at least ten times. The V and J genes are TRBV4-2 and TRBJ2-6; no reliable D call. The germline V gene has CDR1 LGHNA and CDR2 YNFKEQ. This CDR3 has 15 residues. Trimming stripped 1 base from V and 0 bases from J, with 4 bases between. CDR3 sequence reads: CASSQVGSGANVLTF. In DNA, the CDR3 is TGTGCCAGCAGCCAAGTCGGCTCTGGGGCCAACGTCCTGACTTTC.

This clonotype has at least ten counts. This chain uses TRBV20-1 with TRBJ2-3; tentatively, D is TRBD1 (6 bases). V dropped 6 bases and J dropped 5 bases, with 18 bases sitting between them. The CDR3 is 14 amino acids. CDR1 and CDR2 from the germline V gene are DFQATT and SNEGSKA (reference sequence). CDR3 coding DNA: TGCAGTGCAGTGGGGGCCCCATTTGAAGATACGCAGTATTTT. Its translation is CSAVGAPFEDTQYF.

This clonotype was counted at least ten times. At one of its ends the junction is not consistent with the germline gene, which may arise from a read error. This chain joins TRBV27 and TRBJ2-7, with 9 bases aligning to TRBD1. This CDR3 is 15 amino acids long. The germline V gene has CDR1 MNHEY and CDR2 SMNVEV (reference sequence). CDR3 sequence (DNA): TGTGCCAGCAGTGCCTACAGGGGGCTATTCAGCGAGCAGTATTTC. Its translation is CASSAYRGLFSEQYF.

In this sample, this clonotype turned up many times. The CDR3: CSASGRGETQYF. CDR3 in DNA: TGCAGTGCTAGCGGGAGGGGGGAGACCCAGTACTTC. This sequence joins TRBV20-1 and TRBJ2-5; 8 nucleotides line up with TRBD2. CDR3 length: 12 residues. The germline CDR1 and CDR2 sequences are DFQATT and SNEGSKA (reference sequence). Trimming cost V 3 bases and J 5 bases; bases outside gene matches: 2.

This clonotype has a count of ten or more. This chain joins TRBV6-1 and TRBJ1-5; possibly TRBD1 for D (5 bases). With 6 bases removed from V and 0 bases from J, the gap between germline ends came to 9 bases. The CDR3 length is 14 residues. Germline-derived CDR1 and CDR2 are MNHNS and SASEGT. The CDR3 nucleotides are TGTGCCAGCAGGGTGGGGGTTAGCAATCAGCCCCAGCATTTT. This translates into CASRVGVSNQPQHF.

This clonotype showed up many times. This chain connects TRBV6-2 or TRBV6-3 to TRBJ2-1; D not certain. Trimming shortened V by 3 bases and J by 6 bases, and 12 bases separated the two germline ends. Germline CDR1 is MNHEY and CDR2 is SVGEGT. This CDR3 contains 14 residues. CDR3 loop: CASSYRAETNEQFF. The CDR3 DNA follows: TGTGCCAGCAGTTATCGGGCAGAAACCAATGAGCAGTTCTTC.

This clonotype was seen many times. The genes are TRBV30 and TRBJ2-4; D might be TRBD1 (6 bases). This CDR3 has 11 amino acids. V gave up 6 bases and J gave up 10 bases, with 13 bases separating them. Germline lookup yields CDR1 GTSNPN and CDR2 SVGIG (reference sequence). CDR3 in DNA: TGTGCCTGTACCACAGGGCCAATTCAGTACTTC. This gives the protein CACTTGPIQYF.

The sample holds many counts of this clonotype. The genes are TRBV4-1 and TRBJ2-1, with TRBD1 matching over 8 bases. The germline V gene has CDR1 MGHRA and CDR2 YSYEKL. The CDR3 spans 19 residues. The V gene end was trimmed by 1 base and the J gene end by 8 bases; junction bases not matched to a gene: 19. The CDR3 DNA follows: TGCGCCAGCAGCCAAGGAAGAATACACCGGGACAGGTTTCATGATGAGCAGTTCTTC. Its translation is CASSQGRIHRDRFHDEQFF.

This clonotype was detected ten times or more. The chain carries TRBV6-6 and TRBJ1-1; no definite D call. Trimming pared 4 bases from V and 7 bases from J, leaving 7 bases between. The CDR3 sequence is 11 residues long. The germline CDR1 and CDR2 sequences are MNHNY and SVGAGI (reference sequence). CDR3 nucleotides: TGTGCCAGCAGTTTTCAGTATGAAGCTTTCTTT. Protein sequence: CASSFQYEAFF.

This clonotype turned up a few times. The V call is TRBV29-1, the J call TRBJ1-1, with a tentative D call TRBD1 (6 bases). This CDR3 region has 11 residues. From germline, CDR1 is SQVTM and CDR2 ANQGSEA. The V end was cut by 3 bases, the J end by 4 bases, with 6 bases between. CDR3 nucleotides: TGCAGCGTTGAGGGGGCCACTGAAGCTTTCTTT. Its protein product is CSVEGATEAFF.

This clonotype was detected a few times. This chain uses TRBV18 with TRBJ2-7; D is perhaps TRBD1 or TRBD2 (5 bases each). This CDR3 is built from 14 residues. Trimming left V 4 bases short and J 1 base short, with 11 bases between. Germline lookup yields CDR1 KGHSH and CDR2 LQKENI. CDR3 DNA sequence: TGTGCCAGCTCACTCGGGGACGGGTCCTACGAGCAGTACTTC. This codes for CASSLGDGSYEQYF.

The table lists this clonotype with many counts. The rearrangement uses TRBV24-1 and TRBJ2-2, with 7 positions matching TRBD1. CDR3 size: 16 residues. Trimming cost V 3 bases and J 0 bases; bases outside gene matches: 3. CDR1 is KGHDR, CDR2 SFDVKD, per germline. The CDR3 reads CATSDPGTANTGELFF. Written as DNA, the CDR3 is TGTGCCACCAGTGATCCCGGGACAGCGAACACCGGGGAGCTGTTTTTT.

This clonotype was counted ten times or more. The CDR3 DNA is TGTGCCAGCAGCCCGACGGGCAGGGGATTCTATGGCTACACCTTC. It encodes CASSPTGRGFYGYTF. This rearrangement joins TRBV7-2 to TRBJ1-2, with D perhaps matching TRBD1 (6 bases). Trimming pared 5 bases from V and 4 bases from J, leaving 17 bases between. Germline-derived CDR1 and CDR2 are SGHTA and FQGNSA. This CDR3 comprises 15 residues.

This clonotype was counted between two and nine times. This chain uses TRBV12-3 or TRBV12-4 with TRBJ2-5; perhaps TRBD2 as D (6 bases). This CDR3 contains 14 residues. V was pared by 5 bases and J by 3 bases, with 13 bases between. The CDR3 sequence: CASSLVRGEETQYF. CDR3 sequence (DNA): TGTGCCAGCAGTCTAGTGCGGGGTGAAGAGACCCAGTACTTC.

This clonotype was seen ten or more times. The gene calls are TRBV12-3 or TRBV12-4 and TRBJ1-1, with no clear D. There are 16 residues in the CDR3. The ends were cut back, 6 bases at V and 3 bases at J, with 20 bases in the middle. DNA for the CDR3: TGTGCCAGCAGCCCTCAATCGGGTAATGGGGACACTGAAGCTTTCTTT. This codes for CASSPQSGNGDTEAFF.

There are a few counts of this clonotype. The V gene is TRBV20-1, the J gene TRBJ2-7; 9 nucleotides align to TRBD2. Per germline, CDR1 DFQATT and CDR2 SNEGSKA (reference sequence). Trimming took 4 bases from V and 4 from J; bases not matched to a gene: 8. This CDR3 contains 14 residues. The CDR3 DNA reads as TGCAGTGCTATTCCGACTAGCGGAATTTACGAGCAGTACTTC. Amino acid sequence: CSAIPTSGIYEQYF.

The chain joins TRBV7-2 to TRBJ2-2; D remains ambiguous. This CDR3 has 14 amino acids. Germline CDR1 is SGHTA and CDR2 is FQGNSA. Trimming left V 0 bases short and J 6 bases short, with 8 bases between. The CDR3 DNA reads TGTGCCAGCAGCTTAGCCCAGGCCCCCGGGGAGCTGTTTTTT. Translation gives CASSLAQAPGELFF.

In its sample, this clonotype was seen a few times. The chain joins TRBV7-8 to TRBJ2-7; 8 bases map to TRBD2. Germline CDR1 is SGHVS and CDR2 is FQNEAQ. After removal of 4 bases from V and 7 bases from J, the junction contained 12 bases not matched to a gene. The CDR3 has 15 amino acids. CDR3 sequence: CASSSGGQGLREQYF. CDR3 nucleotide sequence: TGTGCCAGCAGCTCGGGGGGGCAGGGGCTGCGGGAGCAGTACTTC.

This clonotype is judged medium-sized. A junction boundary mismatches the germline segment, possibly from a read error. The chain uses TRBV13 and TRBJ1-5, with 7 bases identical to TRBD1. This CDR3 comprises 14 residues. Germline loops: CDR1 PRHDT, CDR2 FYEKMQ (reference sequence). This chain's CDR3 is CASSQDRNNQAPLF. The CDR3 DNA follows: TGTGCCAGCTCTCAGGACAGGAACAACCAGGCTCCGCTTTTT.

This clonotype was seen at least ten times. The rearrangement links TRBV12-3 or TRBV12-4 to TRBJ2-3; 7 positions agree with TRBD2. There are 15 residues in the CDR3. With 4 bases clipped from V and 7 bases from J, the junction kept 11 bases outside the gene matches. CDR3 amino acids: CASSYHGGDSYTQYF. The CDR3 nucleotides are TGTGCCAGCAGTTACCATGGGGGGGACTCATATACGCAGTATTTT.

The chain joins TRBV12-3 or TRBV12-4 to TRBJ1-1, with 8 positions matching TRBD1. V lost 5 bases and J lost 5; bases outside the gene matches: 4. The CDR3 runs 13 residues. The CDR3 region has the DNA TGTGCCAGCAGTACAGGGGGGGGAACTGAAGCTTTCTTT. It codes for CASSTGGGTEAFF.

This clonotype came up many times. This chain connects TRBV28 to TRBJ2-7; no clear D. Trimming stripped 6 bases from V and 3 bases from J, with 12 bases between. There are 13 residues in the CDR3. CDR1 and CDR2 from the germline V gene are MDHEN and SYDVKM. CDR3 sequence reads: CASRSPLNYEQYF. The CDR3 nucleotides are TGTGCCAGCAGGTCCCCCCTCAACTACGAGCAGTACTTC. Combining the CDR3 with reference TRBV28 and TRBJ2-7 gives the whole variable domain DVKVTQSSRYLVKRTGEKVFLECVQDMDHENMFWYRQDPGLGLRLIYFSYDVKMKEKGDIPEGYSVSREKKERFSLILESASTNQTSMYLCASRSPLNYEQYFGPGTRLTVT.

The V gene is TRBV7-3, the J gene TRBJ2-5; maybe TRBD2 (5 bases). Germline-derived CDR1 and CDR2 are SGHTA and FQGTGA. The length of the CDR3 is 13 residues. The ends were cut back, 3 bases at V and 1 base at J, with 6 bases in the middle. In DNA form, the CDR3 reads TGTGCCAGCAGCTTGGAGGTCCAAGAGACCCAGTACTTC. As protein: CASSLEVQETQYF.

This clonotype showed up many times. The chain joins TRBV9 to TRBJ2-2; 7 nucleotides line up with TRBD2. This CDR3 spans 16 amino acids. Trimming took 4 bases from V and 7 from J; bases not matched to a gene: 13. Germline CDR1 is SGDLS and CDR2 is YYNGEE. CDR3 sequence: CASSSQTSRTFGELFF. The CDR3 nucleotides read TGTGCCAGCAGCTCGCAGACTAGCCGAACTTTCGGGGAGCTGTTTTTT.